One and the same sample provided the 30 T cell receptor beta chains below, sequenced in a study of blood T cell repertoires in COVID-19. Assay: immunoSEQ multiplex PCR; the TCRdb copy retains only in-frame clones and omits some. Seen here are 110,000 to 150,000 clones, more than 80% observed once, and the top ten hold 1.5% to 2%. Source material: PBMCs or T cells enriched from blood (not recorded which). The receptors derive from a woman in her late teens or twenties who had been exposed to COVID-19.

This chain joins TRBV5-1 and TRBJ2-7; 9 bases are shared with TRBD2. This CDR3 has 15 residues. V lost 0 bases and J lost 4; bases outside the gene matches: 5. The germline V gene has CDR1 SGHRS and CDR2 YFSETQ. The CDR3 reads CASSLGLAGPYEQYF. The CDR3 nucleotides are TGCGCCAGCAGCTTGGGGCTAGCGGGACCATACGAGCAGTACTTC.

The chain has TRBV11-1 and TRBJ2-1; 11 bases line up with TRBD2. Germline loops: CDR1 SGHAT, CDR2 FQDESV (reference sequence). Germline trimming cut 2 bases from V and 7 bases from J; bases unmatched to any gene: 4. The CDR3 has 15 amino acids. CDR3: CASSLLTSGKNEQFF. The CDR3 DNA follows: TGTGCCAGCAGCTTATTGACTAGCGGGAAGAATGAGCAGTTCTTC.

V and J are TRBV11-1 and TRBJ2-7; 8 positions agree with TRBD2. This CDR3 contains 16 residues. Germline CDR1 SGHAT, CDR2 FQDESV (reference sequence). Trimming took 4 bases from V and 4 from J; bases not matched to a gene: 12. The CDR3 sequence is CASSSRSGGAAYEQYF. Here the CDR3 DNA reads TGTGCCAGCAGCTCACGTTCGGGGGGGGCGGCGTACGAGCAGTACTTC.

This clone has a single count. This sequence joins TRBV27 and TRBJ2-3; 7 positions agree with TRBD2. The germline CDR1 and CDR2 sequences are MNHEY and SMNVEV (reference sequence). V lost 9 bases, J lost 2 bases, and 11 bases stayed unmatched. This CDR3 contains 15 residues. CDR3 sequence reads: CARVLREGHTDTQYF. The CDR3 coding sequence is TGTGCCAGGGTCTTGAGGGAGGGCCACACAGATACGCAGTATTTT.

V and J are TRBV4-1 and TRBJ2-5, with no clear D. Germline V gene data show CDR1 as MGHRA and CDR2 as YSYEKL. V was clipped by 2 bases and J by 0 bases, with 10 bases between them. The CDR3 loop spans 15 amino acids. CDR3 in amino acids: CASSQPGFNQETQYF. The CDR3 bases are TGCGCCAGCAGCCAACCCGGGTTCAACCAAGAGACCCAGTACTTC.

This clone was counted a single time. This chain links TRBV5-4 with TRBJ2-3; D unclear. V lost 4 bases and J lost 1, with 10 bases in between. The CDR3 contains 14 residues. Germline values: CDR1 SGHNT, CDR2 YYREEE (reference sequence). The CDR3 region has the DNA TGTGCCAGCAGCCTCAGAAGTGGCACAGATACGCAGTATTTT. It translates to CASSLRSGTDTQYF.

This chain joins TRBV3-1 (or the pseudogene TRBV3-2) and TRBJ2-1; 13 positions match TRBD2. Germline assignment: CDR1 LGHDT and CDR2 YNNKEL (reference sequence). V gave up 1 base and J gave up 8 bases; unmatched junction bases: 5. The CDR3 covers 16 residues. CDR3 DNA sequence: TGTGCCAGCAGCCAAGTTAGGACTAGCGGGAGTTATGAGCAGTTCTTC. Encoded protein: CASSQVRTSGSYEQFF.

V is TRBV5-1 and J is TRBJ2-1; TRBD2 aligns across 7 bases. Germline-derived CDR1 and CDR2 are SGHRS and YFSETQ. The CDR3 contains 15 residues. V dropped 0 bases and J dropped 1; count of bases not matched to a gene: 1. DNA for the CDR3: TGCGCCAGCAGCTTGGTTAGCGGGTCCTACAATGAGCAGTTCTTC. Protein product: CASSLVSGSYNEQFF.

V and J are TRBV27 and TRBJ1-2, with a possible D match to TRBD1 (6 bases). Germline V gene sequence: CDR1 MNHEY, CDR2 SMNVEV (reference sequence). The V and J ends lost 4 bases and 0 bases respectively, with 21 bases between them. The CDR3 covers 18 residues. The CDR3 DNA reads TGTGCCAGCAGTTCCACCCAATGGGGACAAAAGTCTAACTATGGCTACACCTTC. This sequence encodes CASSSTQWGQKSNYGYTF.

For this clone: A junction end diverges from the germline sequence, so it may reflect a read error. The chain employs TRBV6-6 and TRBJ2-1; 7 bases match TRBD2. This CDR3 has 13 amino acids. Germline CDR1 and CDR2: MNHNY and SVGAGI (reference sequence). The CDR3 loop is CASSQRLADEQFF. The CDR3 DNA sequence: TGTGCCAGCAGCCAGAGACTAGCTGATGAACAGTTCTTC.

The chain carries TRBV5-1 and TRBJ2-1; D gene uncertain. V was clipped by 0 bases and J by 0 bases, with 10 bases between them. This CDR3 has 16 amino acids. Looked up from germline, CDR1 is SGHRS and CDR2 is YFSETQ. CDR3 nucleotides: TGCGCCAGCAGCTTGGATGCGGTTAGCTCCTACAATGAGCAGTTCTTC. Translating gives CASSLDAVSSYNEQFF.

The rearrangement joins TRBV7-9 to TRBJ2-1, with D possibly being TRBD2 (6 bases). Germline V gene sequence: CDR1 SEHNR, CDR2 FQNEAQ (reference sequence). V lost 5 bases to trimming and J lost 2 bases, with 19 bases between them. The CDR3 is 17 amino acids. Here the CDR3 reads CASSRKGAGWTYNEQFF. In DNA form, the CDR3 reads TGTGCCAGCAGCCGAAAAGGCGCGGGGTGGACCTACAATGAGCAGTTCTTC.

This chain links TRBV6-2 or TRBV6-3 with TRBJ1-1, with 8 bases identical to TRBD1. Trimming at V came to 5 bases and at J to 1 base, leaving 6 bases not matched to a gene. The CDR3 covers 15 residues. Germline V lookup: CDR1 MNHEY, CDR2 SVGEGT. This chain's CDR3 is CASSDAGTGNTEAFF. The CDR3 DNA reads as TGTGCCAGCAGTGACGCCGGGACAGGGAACACTGAAGCTTTCTTT.

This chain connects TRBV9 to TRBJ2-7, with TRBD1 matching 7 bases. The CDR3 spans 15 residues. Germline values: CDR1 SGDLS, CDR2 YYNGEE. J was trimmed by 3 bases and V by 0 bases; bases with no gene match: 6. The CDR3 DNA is TGTGCCAGCAGCGTAGATCTCGGGACAGTCTACGAGCAGTACTTC. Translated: CASSVDLGTVYEQYF.

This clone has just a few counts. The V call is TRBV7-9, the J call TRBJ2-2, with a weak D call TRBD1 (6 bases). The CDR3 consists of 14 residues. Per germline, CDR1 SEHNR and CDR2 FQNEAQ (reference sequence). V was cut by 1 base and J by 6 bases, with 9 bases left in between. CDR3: CASSLVQGSGELFF. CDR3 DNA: TGTGCCAGCAGCTTAGTGCAGGGGTCCGGGGAGCTGTTTTTT.

CDR3: CASSLAGTGVVGELFF. The CDR3 DNA is TGTGCCAGCAGCTTAGCCGGGACAGGGGTGGTCGGGGAGCTGTTTTTT. The chain is built from TRBV7-6 and TRBJ2-2; 10 bases are a match to TRBD1. CDR3 size: 16 residues. Germline-derived CDR1 and CDR2 are SGHVS and FNYEAQ. V shed 0 bases and J 7 bases; nucleotides not matched to a gene: 5.

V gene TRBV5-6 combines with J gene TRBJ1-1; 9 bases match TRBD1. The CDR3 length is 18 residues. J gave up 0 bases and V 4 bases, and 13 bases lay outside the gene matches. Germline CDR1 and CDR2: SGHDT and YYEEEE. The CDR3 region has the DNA TGTGCCAGCAGCAACCACACAGGGGGCGCCCCCATGAACACTGAAGCTTTCTTT. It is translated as CASSNHTGGAPMNTEAFF.

The CDR3 loop reads CASRVGSNQPQHF. CDR3 sequence (DNA): TGTGCCAGCAGGGTGGGGAGCAATCAGCCCCAGCATTTT. V is TRBV19 and J is TRBJ1-5; TRBD1 is a possible D gene (5 bases). The CDR3 spans 13 residues. Germline V gene sequence: CDR1 LNHDA, CDR2 SQIVND (reference sequence). Trimming cost V 9 bases and J 1 base, with 10 bases left between them.

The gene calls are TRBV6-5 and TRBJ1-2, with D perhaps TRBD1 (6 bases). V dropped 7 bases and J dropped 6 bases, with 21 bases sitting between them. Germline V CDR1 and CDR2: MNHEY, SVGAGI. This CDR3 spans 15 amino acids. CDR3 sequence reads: CASTRGRGKRDGYTF. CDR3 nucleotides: TGTGCCAGCACCCGGGGCAGGGGAAAGAGAGATGGCTACACCTTC.

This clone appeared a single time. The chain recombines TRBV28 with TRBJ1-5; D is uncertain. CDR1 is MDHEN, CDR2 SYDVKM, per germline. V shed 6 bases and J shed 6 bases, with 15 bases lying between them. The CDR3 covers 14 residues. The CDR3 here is CASSPPGGSQPQHF. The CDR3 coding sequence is TGTGCCAGCAGCCCCCCGGGTGGTAGTCAGCCCCAGCATTTT.

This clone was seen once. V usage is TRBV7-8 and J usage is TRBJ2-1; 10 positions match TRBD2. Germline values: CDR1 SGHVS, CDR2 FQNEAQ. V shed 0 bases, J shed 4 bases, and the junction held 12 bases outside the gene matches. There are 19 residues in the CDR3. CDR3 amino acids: CASSLAFIPGLARYNEQFF. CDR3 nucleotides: TGTGCCAGCAGCTTAGCTTTCATCCCGGGACTAGCGCGATACAATGAGCAGTTCTTC.

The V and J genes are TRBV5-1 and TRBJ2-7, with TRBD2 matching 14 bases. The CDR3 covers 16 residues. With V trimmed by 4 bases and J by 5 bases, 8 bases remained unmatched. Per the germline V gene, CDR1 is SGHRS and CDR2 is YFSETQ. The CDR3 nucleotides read TGCGCCAGCAGCGGAAATCCGGGACTAGCGGGAGACGAGCAGTACTTC. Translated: CASSGNPGLAGDEQYF.

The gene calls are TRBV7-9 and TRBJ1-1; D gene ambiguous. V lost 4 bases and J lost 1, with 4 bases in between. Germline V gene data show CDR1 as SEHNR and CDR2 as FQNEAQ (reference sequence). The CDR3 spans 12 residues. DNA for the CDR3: TGTGCCAGCAGCTCCCAGAACACTGAAGCTTTCTTT. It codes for CASSSQNTEAFF.

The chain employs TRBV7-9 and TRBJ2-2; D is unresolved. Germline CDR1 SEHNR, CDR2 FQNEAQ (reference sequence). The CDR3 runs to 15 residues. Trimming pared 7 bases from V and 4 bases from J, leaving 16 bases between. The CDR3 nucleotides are TGTGCCAGCAACAAAGGCGATGCAGGCACCGGGGAGCTGTTTTTT. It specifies CASNKGDAGTGELFF.

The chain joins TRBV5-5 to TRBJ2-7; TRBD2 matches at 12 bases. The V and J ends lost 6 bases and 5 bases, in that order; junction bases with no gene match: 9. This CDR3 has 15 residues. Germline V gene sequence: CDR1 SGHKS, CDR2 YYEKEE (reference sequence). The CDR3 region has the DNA TGTGCCAGCACGCCACAGACTAGCGGGAGCAACGAGCAGTACTTC. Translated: CASTPQTSGSNEQYF.

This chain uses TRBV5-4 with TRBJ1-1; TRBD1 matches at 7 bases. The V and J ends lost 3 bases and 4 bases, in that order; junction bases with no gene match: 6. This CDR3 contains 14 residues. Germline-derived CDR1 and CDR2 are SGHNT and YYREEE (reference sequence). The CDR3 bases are TGTGCCAGCAGCTCGGGACAGAGGGGCACTGAAGCTTTCTTT. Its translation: CASSSGQRGTEAFF.

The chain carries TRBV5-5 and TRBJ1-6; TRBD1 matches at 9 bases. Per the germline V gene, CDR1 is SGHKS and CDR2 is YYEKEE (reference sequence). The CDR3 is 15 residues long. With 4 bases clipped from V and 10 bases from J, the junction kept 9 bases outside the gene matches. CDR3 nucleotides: TGTGCCAGCAGCCAACAGGGGGCGATCAGGTCACCCCTCCACTTT. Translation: CASSQQGAIRSPLHF.

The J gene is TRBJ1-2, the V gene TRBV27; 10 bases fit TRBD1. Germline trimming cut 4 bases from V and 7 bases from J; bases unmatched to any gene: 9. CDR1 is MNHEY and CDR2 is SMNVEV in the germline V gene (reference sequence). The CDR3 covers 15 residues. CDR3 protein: CASSSDRGPRGGYTF. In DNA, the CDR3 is TGTGCCAGCAGTTCCGACAGGGGGCCAAGAGGTGGCTACACCTTC.

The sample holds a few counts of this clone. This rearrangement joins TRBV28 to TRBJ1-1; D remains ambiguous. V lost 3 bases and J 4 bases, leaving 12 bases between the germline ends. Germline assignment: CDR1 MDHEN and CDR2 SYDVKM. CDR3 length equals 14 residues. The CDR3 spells CASSFGGMGTEAFF. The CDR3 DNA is TGTGCCAGCAGTTTCGGAGGGATGGGCACTGAAGCTTTCTTT.

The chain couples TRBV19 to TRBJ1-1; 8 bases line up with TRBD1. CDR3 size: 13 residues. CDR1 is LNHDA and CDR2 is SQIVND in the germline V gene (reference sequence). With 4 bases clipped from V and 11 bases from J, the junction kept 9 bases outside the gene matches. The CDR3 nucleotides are TGTGCCAGTAGTACCGGACAGGGTGTGTGGGCTTTCTTT. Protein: CASSTGQGVWAFF.